The entry below describes one TCR beta chain. Antigen specificity is unknown. This record belongs to a study of vaccination effects on CD4 cells after COVID-19. Looking at the study overall: Post-vaccine specimens arrived a median 72 days past the second dose. Study-wide results and limits: Infection-derived and vaccine-derived clones contracted markedly late after vaccination. The study enrolled few convalescent patients and sampled no early post-infection timepoints.

Researchers isolated CD4+ T cells once about eleven days of culture had elapsed. The cohort was immunized with two doses of either the BNT162b2 or mRNA-1273 vaccine. Each vaccine recipient was nucleocapsid antibody negative and had no prior SARS-CoV-2 infection. The germline V and J ends were trimmed by 4 bases and 1 base, with 17 bases remaining between them. Looked up from germline, CDR1 is MNHNS and CDR2 is SASEGT. CDR3 size: 17 residues. Some clones are missing from TCRdb's copy, which holds only in-frame ones; the method was immunoSEQ multiplex PCR. The sample lists tens of thousands of clones; 74% were seen once.

The sequence came from a human donor who received a COVID-19 vaccine. V and J are TRBV6-1 and TRBJ1-5; the D gene is possibly TRBD1 (5 bases). Sequenced material: CD4+ T cells from PBMCs cultured without peptide, taken after COVID-19 vaccination. Here the CDR3 DNA reads TGTGCCAGCAGTGGCGGGAGGCGGGGGGGGAGCAATCAGCCCCAGCATTTT. It encodes CASSGGRRGGSNQPQHF.